This T cell receptor beta chain was captured by sequencing in a study of shared clonotypes between healthy human individuals. Original methodology: Filtering differed, since immunoSEQ gave only junction sequences and no quality scores. Clones were read by immunoSEQ multiplex PCR, and TCRdb kept only the in-frame ones, dropping some. V and J calls and clone size are those listed in that table; D and trimming were worked out from the DNA. The sample lists about 2,200,000 clones; approximately 94% were seen once. Positive CCR7 selection of CD45RO-negative cells yielded the naive CD8 cells, and terminally differentiated effector memory CD45RA+ cells were excluded. As regards this clone: The antigen is unknown.

Whole-study findings and limits: Larger estimated richness was generally seen in naive subsets than in memory subsets.

Trimming removed 0 bases from V and 7 bases from J, with 10 bases in between. The CDR3 has 14 amino acids. CDR1 and CDR2 from the germline V gene are SGHVS and FQNEAQ. This clonotype was sampled from a man younger than 30 in good health. Some clones in this sample may be carry-over from other donors' samples. This chain joins TRBV7-8 and TRBJ1-5, with D unclear. The sequencing input was naive CD8+ T cells from PBMCs. This chain's CDR3 is CASSLARHAQPQHF. CDR3 nucleotide sequence: TGTGCCAGCAGCTTAGCGAGACACGCCCAGCCCCAGCATTTT.